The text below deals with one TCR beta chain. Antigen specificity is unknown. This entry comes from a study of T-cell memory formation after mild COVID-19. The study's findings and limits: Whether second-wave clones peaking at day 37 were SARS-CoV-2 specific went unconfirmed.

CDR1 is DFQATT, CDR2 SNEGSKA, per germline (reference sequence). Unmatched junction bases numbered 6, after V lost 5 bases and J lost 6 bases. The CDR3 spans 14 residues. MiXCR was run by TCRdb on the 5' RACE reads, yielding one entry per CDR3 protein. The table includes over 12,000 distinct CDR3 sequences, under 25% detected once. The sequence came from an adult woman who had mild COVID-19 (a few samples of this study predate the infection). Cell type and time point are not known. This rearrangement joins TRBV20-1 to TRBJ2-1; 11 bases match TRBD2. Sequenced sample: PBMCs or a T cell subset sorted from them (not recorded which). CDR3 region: CSAPLAGVPNEQFF. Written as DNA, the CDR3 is TGCAGTGCTCCACTAGCGGGAGTACCCAATGAGCAGTTCTTC.